This TCR beta chain was captured by sequencing in a study of a mutant IDH1 vaccine in newly diagnosed glioma. At the level of the study: Onset of vaccination occurred 4-6 weeks following radiotherapy alone, or with temozolomide cycles.

Time point given: week 5, during vaccination. Topical imiquimod accompanied each vaccine dose, which consisted of 300 ug of mutant IDH1 20-mer peptide. There were new WHO grade 3 or 4 astrocytomas in the donors, and these were IDH1-mutant and ATRX-lost. Study-level points and caveats: Across multiple MHC alleles, 80% to 95% of patients had vaccine-induced responses.

Per the germline V gene, CDR1 is WNHNN and CDR2 is SYGVQD (reference sequence). This CDR3 is built from 16 residues. V lost 0 bases, J lost 6 bases, and 8 bases stayed unmatched. With respect to this clone: Antigen: not known.

Sequencing was performed with immunoSEQ multiplex PCR; in TCRdb, only in-frame clones are kept and a portion is missing. The data show tens of thousands of clones, roughly 88% seen once. The TCR sequence derives from a man aged 35 to 55 with glioma. The source was PBMCs, collected from a glioma patient whose treatment included an IDH1 peptide vaccine. The chain recombines TRBV10-1 with TRBJ2-5; 9 nucleotides align to TRBD1. CDR3 coding DNA: TGCGCCAGCAGTGAGTCGAGGGACAGGGAGGAAAAGACCCAGTACTTC. Amino acids: CASSESRDREEKTQYF.